The 20 T cell receptor beta chains below come from one sample, sequenced in a study. Each CDR3 protein is one row after TCRdb ran MiXCR on the RT-PCR reads. Here the sample spans more than 550,000 distinct CDR3 sequences, 13% to 15% being singletons. The sequenced material came from memory CD4+ T cells from blood. The origin of the receptors is a female donor in good health, serving as a healthy control.

This clonotype was picked up a small number of times. In DNA, the CDR3 is TGTGCCAGCAGCCAAGAAAGGCAGCATGGGGGAGTTAAAGATACGCAGTATTTT. Translated, it gives CASSQERQHGGVKDTQYF. V and J are TRBV4-2 and TRBJ2-3; D tentatively reads TRBD1 or TRBD2 (5 bases each). Deletions cut 0 bases from V and 5 bases from J, with 21 bases between. The CDR3 spans 18 residues. CDR1 and CDR2 (germline): LGHNA, YNFKEQ.

Ten or more counts support this clonotype. The rearrangement links TRBV24-1 to TRBJ2-1; maybe TRBD2 (5 bases). Trimming removed 5 bases at V and 1 base at J, with 11 bases between. CDR1 is KGHDR and CDR2 is SFDVKD in the germline V gene. The CDR3 sequence is 15 residues long. CDR3 region: CATSGGLLSYNEQFF. As DNA, the CDR3 is TGTGCCACCAGTGGAGGACTGTTATCCTACAATGAGCAGTTCTTC.

This clonotype has a handful of counts. The V call is TRBV24-1, the J call TRBJ1-2; 11 positions agree with TRBD1. This CDR3 is built from 15 residues. Germline-derived CDR1 and CDR2 are KGHDR and SFDVKD. V lost 3 bases to trimming and J lost 8 bases; unmatched junction nucleotides: 7. The CDR3 DNA reads as TGTGCCACCAGTGATAGGACAGGGGGCGTTATAGGCTACACCTTC. Translating it yields CATSDRTGGVIGYTF.

The genes are TRBV4-2 and TRBJ1-4; possibly TRBD1 for D (5 bases). Deletions cut 4 bases from V and 7 bases from J, with 16 bases between. Germline CDR1 is LGHNA and CDR2 is YNFKEQ. The CDR3 is 15 amino acids. This CDR3 is CASSPGSGRGEKLFF. The CDR3 DNA follows: TGTGCCAGCAGCCCCGGATCGGGGAGGGGTGAAAAACTGTTTTTT.

CDR3 sequence: CASSAMSGANVLTF. CDR3 nucleotide sequence: TGTGCCAGCAGCGCCATGTCAGGGGCCAACGTCCTGACTTTC. The chain combines TRBV7-2 with TRBJ2-6, with D hard to call. The CDR3 covers 14 residues. The V gene lost 5 bases and the J gene lost 4 bases, with 9 bases spanning the gap. Germline-derived CDR1 and CDR2 are SGHTA and FQGNSA.

This chain links TRBV5-6 with TRBJ2-7; tentatively, D is TRBD1 or TRBD2 (5 bases each). The CDR3 consists of 15 residues. V was clipped by 2 bases and J by 4 bases, with 16 bases between them. Germline lookup yields CDR1 SGHDT and CDR2 YYEEEE. In DNA, the CDR3 is TGTGCCAGCAGCTTACGAGGTCGGGGCGGGTACGAGCAGTACTTC. Its protein is CASSLRGRGGYEQYF.

V usage is TRBV5-6 and J usage is TRBJ2-1, with D uncertain. V was clipped by 6 bases and J by 0 bases, with 7 bases between them. The germline CDR1 and CDR2 sequences are SGHDT and YYEEEE. This CDR3 region has 13 residues. The CDR3 DNA is TGTGCCAGCAACCAGGTCTCCTACAATGAGCAGTTCTTC. This gives the protein CASNQVSYNEQFF. The whole variable domain, remainder taken from reference TRBV5-6 and TRBJ2-1, is DAGVTQSPTHLIKTRGQQVTLRCSPKSGHDTVSWYQQALGQGPQFIFQYYEEEERQRGNFPDRFSGHQFPNYSSELNVNALLLGDSALYLCASNQVSYNEQFFGPGTRLTVL.

The chain recombines TRBV3-1 with TRBJ2-1, with D possibly being TRBD2 (5 bases). The V gene's germline CDR1 is LGHDT and CDR2 YNNKEL (reference sequence). The CDR3 contains 11 residues. Trimming shortened V by 4 bases and J by 10 bases, and 8 bases separated the two germline ends. This CDR3 is CASSLRLEQFF. CDR3 in DNA: TGTGCCAGCAGCCTCCGACTAGAGCAGTTCTTC.

The rearrangement links TRBV4-2 to TRBJ1-3; D uncertain. CDR1 LGHNA and CDR2 YNFKEQ come from the germline V gene. CDR3 length: 16 amino acids. The V end was cut by 0 bases, the J end by 0 bases, with 9 bases between. The CDR3 DNA follows: TGTGCCAGCAGCCAAGATGAGAGTAGCTCTGGAAACACCATATATTTT. It yields the protein CASSQDESSSGNTIYF.

This chain joins TRBV20-1 and TRBJ2-2; perhaps TRBD1 as D (6 bases). There are 16 residues in the CDR3. CDR1 DFQATT and CDR2 SNEGSKA come from the germline V gene (reference sequence). V dropped 5 bases and J dropped 1 base, with 17 bases sitting between them. CDR3 loop: CSAHGFGTMNTGELFF. The DNA of the CDR3 is TGCAGTGCTCATGGTTTCGGGACAATGAACACCGGGGAGCTGTTTTTT.

Only a few counts were recorded for this clonotype. This chain uses TRBV5-1 with TRBJ1-4; the match to TRBD1 covers 8 bases. CDR1 is SGHRS and CDR2 is YFSETQ in the germline V gene. V shed 5 bases and J 8 bases; nucleotides not matched to a gene: 11. The CDR3 extends over 15 amino acids. The CDR3 here is CASSFSGTGEEKLFF. In DNA, the CDR3 is TGCGCCAGCAGTTTCTCCGGGACAGGAGAGGAAAAACTGTTTTTT.

The V gene is TRBV5-1, the J gene TRBJ2-2, with D perhaps TRBD2 (6 bases). CDR3 length equals 17 residues. V dropped 4 bases and J dropped 5 bases, with 21 bases sitting between them. Germline CDR1 and CDR2: SGHRS and YFSETQ. The DNA for the CDR3 is TGCGCCAGCAGCCCGTCATCGCTCGGCGGGGCGACCGGGGAGCTGTTTTTT. Encoded protein: CASSPSSLGGATGELFF.

This clonotype was counted between two and nine times. The rearrangement links TRBV4-3 to TRBJ1-1; 9 positions match TRBD1. CDR1 LGHNA and CDR2 YSLEER come from the germline V gene. This CDR3 has 13 amino acids. V trimming: 0 bases; J trimming: 10 bases; junction bases outside the gene matches: 3. In DNA, the CDR3 is TGCGCCAGCAGCCAAGATGGGACAGGGCCAGCTTTCTTT. Translation gives CASSQDGTGPAFF.

This clonotype was detected a few times. This rearrangement joins TRBV10-3 to TRBJ2-3; 7 nucleotides line up with TRBD1. Germline CDR1 ENHRY, CDR2 SYGVKD. The V gene end was trimmed by 10 bases and the J gene end by 6 bases; junction bases not matched to a gene: 16. This CDR3 has 15 residues. This CDR3 is CATNPAKGQLDTQYF. CDR3 DNA: TGTGCCACCAACCCCGCGAAGGGACAGTTGGATACGCAGTATTTT.

The rearrangement links TRBV27 to TRBJ2-1; maybe TRBD1 (7 bases). CDR1 and CDR2 from the germline V gene are MNHEY and SMNVEV (reference sequence). The length of the CDR3 is 16 residues. Trimming removed 4 bases at V and 7 bases at J, with 20 bases between. The CDR3 sequence: CASSSPWGRGVNEQFF. In DNA, the CDR3 is TGTGCCAGCAGTTCCCCTTGGGGCAGGGGGGTTAATGAGCAGTTCTTC.

This clonotype was counted a few times. The chain employs TRBV5-6 and TRBJ2-1; TRBD2 is a possible D gene (6 bases). The CDR3 has 16 amino acids. Germline V CDR1 and CDR2: SGHDT, YYEEEE. V gave up 4 bases and J gave up 0 bases, with 14 bases separating them. The CDR3 loop reads CASSPGTRSSYNEQFF. The CDR3 DNA is TGTGCCAGCAGCCCCGGGACTCGGAGCTCCTACAATGAGCAGTTCTTC.

This clonotype was seen a few times. This chain joins TRBV12-3 or TRBV12-4 and TRBJ1-1; D remains unclear. The V end was cut by 3 bases, the J end by 2 bases, with 13 bases between. The CDR3 is 15 amino acids. The CDR3 loop reads CASSFALADNTEAFF. The CDR3 DNA follows: TGTGCCAGCAGTTTTGCACTCGCGGACAACACTGAAGCTTTCTTT.

This clonotype was detected only a few times. This chain uses TRBV20-1 with TRBJ2-3, with 9 bases lining up with TRBD2. CDR1 DFQATT and CDR2 SNEGSKA come from the germline V gene (reference sequence). The V segment lost 5 bases and the J segment 5 bases; nucleotides outside the gene matches: 14. This CDR3 spans 16 amino acids. DNA for the CDR3: TGCAGTGCTCCCCTGGCGGGGGGGCGATCGGGAGATACGCAGTATTTT. It codes for CSAPLAGGRSGDTQYF.

This clonotype has a count of ten or more. This rearrangement joins TRBV4-2 to TRBJ2-2; tentatively, D is TRBD1 (6 bases). CDR3 size: 13 residues. V was cut by 3 bases and J by 10 bases, with 12 bases left in between. The V gene's germline CDR1 is LGHNA and CDR2 YNFKEQ. CDR3 protein: CASSHQQGVELFF. DNA for the CDR3: TGTGCCAGCAGCCATCAACAGGGTGTGGAGCTGTTTTTT.

This clonotype was observed at least ten times. This rearrangement joins TRBV20-1 to TRBJ2-5, with D tentatively TRBD1 (6 bases). The germline gives CDR1 DFQATT, CDR2 SNEGSKA (reference sequence). This CDR3 spans 15 amino acids. CDR3 protein: CSTGNRAGWQETQYF. Here the CDR3 DNA reads TGCAGCACGGGGAACAGGGCCGGGTGGCAAGAGACCCAGTACTTC.